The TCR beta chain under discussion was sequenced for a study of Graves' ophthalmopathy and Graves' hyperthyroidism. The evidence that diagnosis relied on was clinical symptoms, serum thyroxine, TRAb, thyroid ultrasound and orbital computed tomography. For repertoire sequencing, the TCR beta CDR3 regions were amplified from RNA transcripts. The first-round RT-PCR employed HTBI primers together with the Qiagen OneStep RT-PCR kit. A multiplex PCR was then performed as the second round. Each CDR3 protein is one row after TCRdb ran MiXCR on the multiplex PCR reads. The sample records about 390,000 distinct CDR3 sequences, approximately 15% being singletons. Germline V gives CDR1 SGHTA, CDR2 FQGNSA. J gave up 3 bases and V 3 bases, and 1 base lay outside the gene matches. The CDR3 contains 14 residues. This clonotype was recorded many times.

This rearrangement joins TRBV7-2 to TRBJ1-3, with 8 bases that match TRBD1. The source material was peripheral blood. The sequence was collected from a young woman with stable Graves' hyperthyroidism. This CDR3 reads CASSFTGGGNTIYF. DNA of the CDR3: TGTGCCAGCAGCTTTACAGGGGGTGGAAACACCATATATTTT. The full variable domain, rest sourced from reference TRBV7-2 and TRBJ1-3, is GAGVSQSPSNKVTEKGKDVELRCDPISGHTALYWYRQSLGQGLEFLIYFQGNSAPDKSGLPSDRFSAERTGGSVSTLTIQRTQQEDSAVYLCASSFTGGGNTIYFGEGSWLTVV.